This TCR beta chain comes out of a study of graft-versus-host responses after intestinal transplantation. Study-level information: Induction with anti-thymocyte globulin, then tacrolimus and steroids for about 3 years, was given to all recipients.

Of note for this clone: What it recognizes is unknown.

The V gene's germline CDR1 is LGHNA and CDR2 YSLEER. Germline trimming cut 4 bases from V and 2 bases from J; bases unmatched to any gene: 7. The CDR3 covers 15 residues. Produced via immunoSEQ multiplex PCR; TCRdb's table is partial and in-frame only. The sample lists 20,000 to 25,000 clones; 75% to 90% were seen once. Study outcomes and limitations: GvH clone levels peaked in circulation, and this peak was associated with early post-transplant HvG declines. The marrow of recipients harbored GvH clones, and ileum or blood showed some of them first. Across patients carrying graft-donor T cell macrochimerism, allografts held high graft-versus-host to host-versus-graft clonal ratios.

V usage is TRBV4-3 and J usage is TRBJ2-5; 7 nucleotides align to TRBD1. Sequencing used PBMCs, obtained around 68 days after intestinal transplantation. The receptor comes from a human patient who received an intestinal transplant, so some T cells may come from the graft donor. As DNA, the CDR3 is TGCGCCAGCAGCCGATGGGACAGACCACAAGAGACCCAGTACTTC. The encoded protein is CASSRWDRPQETQYF.